This T cell receptor (beta chain) stems from a study of T cell repertoires in cytomegalovirus infection. This clonotype appeared a few times. Its antigen is unidentified. TCRdb redid the calling of the reads with MiXCR, one entry per CDR3 protein. The data show 51,000 or so distinct CDR3 sequences, roughly a fifth seen once. The CDR3 is made up of 16 amino acids. From germline, CDR1 is SGHTA and CDR2 FQGTGA. Trimming removed 5 bases at V and 2 bases at J, with 18 bases between. The source was CD8+ T cells from cultured PBMCs, collected from culture after CMV antigen stimulation. The chain combines TRBV7-3 with TRBJ1-1; tentatively, D is TRBD1 (5 bases). The TCR was taken from a human donor in good health (CMV status not recorded). Some clones in this sample may be carry-over from other donors' samples. The CDR3 sequence is CASSPNARVGNTEAFF. For the CDR3, the DNA is TGTGCCAGCAGCCCTAATGCCAGGGTGGGAAACACTGAAGCTTTCTTT.